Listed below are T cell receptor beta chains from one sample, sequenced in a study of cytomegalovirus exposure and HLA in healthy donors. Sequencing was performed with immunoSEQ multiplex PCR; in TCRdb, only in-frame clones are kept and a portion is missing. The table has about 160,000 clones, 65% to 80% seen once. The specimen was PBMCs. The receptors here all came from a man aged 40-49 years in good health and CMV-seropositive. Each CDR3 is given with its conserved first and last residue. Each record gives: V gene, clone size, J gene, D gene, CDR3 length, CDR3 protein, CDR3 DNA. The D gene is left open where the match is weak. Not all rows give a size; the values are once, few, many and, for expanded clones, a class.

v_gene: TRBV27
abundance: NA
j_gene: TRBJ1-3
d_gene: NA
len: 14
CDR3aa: CASSFKGTGNTIYF
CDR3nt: TGTGCCAGCAGTTTCAAGGGGACTGGAAACACCATATATTTT

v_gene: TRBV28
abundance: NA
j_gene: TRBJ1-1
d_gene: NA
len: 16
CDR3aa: CASSSLRRGKEGEAFF
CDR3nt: TGTGCCAGCAGTTCCCTGCGAAGGGGAAAGGAGGGTGAAGCTTTCTTT

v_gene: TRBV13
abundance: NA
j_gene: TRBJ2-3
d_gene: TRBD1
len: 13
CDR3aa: CASSATGADTQYF
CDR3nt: TGTGCCAGCAGCGCGACAGGGGCAGATACGCAGTATTTT

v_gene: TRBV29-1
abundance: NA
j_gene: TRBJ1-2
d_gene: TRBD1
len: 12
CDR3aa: CSAIPGGDGYTF
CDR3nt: TGCAGCGCCATACCAGGGGGCGATGGCTACACCTTC

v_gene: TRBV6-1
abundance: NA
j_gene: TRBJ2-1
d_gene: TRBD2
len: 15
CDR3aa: CASRVRLAGGSEQFF
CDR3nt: TGTGCCAGCAGAGTACGACTAGCGGGAGGGAGTGAGCAGTTCTTC

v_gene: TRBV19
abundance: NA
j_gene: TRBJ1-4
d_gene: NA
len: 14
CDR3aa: CASSIGGPNEKLFF
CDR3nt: TGTGCCAGTAGTATCGGAGGTCCTAATGAAAAACTGTTTTTT

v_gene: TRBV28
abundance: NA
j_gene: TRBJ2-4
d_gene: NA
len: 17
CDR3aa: CASSFEWGEIAKNIQYF
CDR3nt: TGTGCCAGCAGTTTCGAATGGGGCGAAATAGCCAAAAACATTCAGTACTTC

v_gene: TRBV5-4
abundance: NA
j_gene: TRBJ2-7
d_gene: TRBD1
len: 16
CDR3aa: CASRRDRGSGAYEQYF
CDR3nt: TGTGCCAGCAGAAGGGACAGGGGTTCGGGCGCCTACGAGCAGTACTTC

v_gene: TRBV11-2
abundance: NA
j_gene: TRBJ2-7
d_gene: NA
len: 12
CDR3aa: CASSLSGYEQYF
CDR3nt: TGTGCCAGCAGCTTGTCAGGGTACGAGCAGTACTTC

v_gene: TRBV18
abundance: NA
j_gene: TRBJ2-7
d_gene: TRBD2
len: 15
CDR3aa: CASSPTGLAIYEQYF
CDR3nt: TGTGCCAGCTCACCAACGGGACTAGCGATTTACGAGCAGTACTTC

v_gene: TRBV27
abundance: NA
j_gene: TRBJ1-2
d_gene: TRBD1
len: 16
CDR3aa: CASSLNGGQGLGGYTF
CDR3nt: TGTGCCAGCAGTTTAAACGGGGGACAGGGTCTTGGAGGCTACACCTTC

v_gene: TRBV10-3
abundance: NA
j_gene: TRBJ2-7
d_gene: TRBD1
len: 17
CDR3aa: CAISEHRDSPSSYEQYF
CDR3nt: TGTGCCATCAGTGAGCACAGGGACAGCCCGAGCTCCTACGAGCAGTACTTC

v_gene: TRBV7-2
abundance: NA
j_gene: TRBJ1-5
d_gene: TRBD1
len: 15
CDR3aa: CASSFDRGLYQPQHF
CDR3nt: TGTGCCAGCAGCTTTGACAGGGGATTATATCAGCCCCAGCATTTT

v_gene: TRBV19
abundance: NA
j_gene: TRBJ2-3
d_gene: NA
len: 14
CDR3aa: CASSPRQLTDTQYF
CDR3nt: TGTGCCAGTAGTCCCCGACAGCTCACAGATACGCAGTATTTT

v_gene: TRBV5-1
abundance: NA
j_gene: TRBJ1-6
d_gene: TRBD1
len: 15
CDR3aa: CASSSGTGGNSPLHF
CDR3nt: TGCGCCAGCAGCTCCGGGACAGGGGGTAACTCACCCCTCCACTTT

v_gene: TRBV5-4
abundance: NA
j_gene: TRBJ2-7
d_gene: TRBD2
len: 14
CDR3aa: CASSLDGRAREQYF
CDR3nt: TGTGCCAGCAGCTTGGACGGGAGGGCCCGAGAGCAGTACTTC

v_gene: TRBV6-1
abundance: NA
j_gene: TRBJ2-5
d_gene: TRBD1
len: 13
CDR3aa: CASSWDRKETQYF
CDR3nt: TGTGCCAGCAGTTGGGACAGAAAAGAGACCCAGTACTTC

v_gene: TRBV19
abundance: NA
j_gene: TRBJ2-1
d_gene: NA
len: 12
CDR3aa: CASKAPEYEQFF
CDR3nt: TGTGCCAGTAAGGCCCCGGAGTATGAGCAGTTCTTC

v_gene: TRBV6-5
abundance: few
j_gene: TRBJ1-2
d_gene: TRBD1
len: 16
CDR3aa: CASSYSMGQSNYGYTF
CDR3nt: TGTGCCAGCAGTTACTCGATGGGACAGTCTAACTATGGCTACACCTTC

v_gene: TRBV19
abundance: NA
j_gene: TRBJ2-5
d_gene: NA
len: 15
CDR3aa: CASSNQGLIMGTQYF
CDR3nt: TGTGCCAGTAGTAACCAGGGGTTGATAATGGGGACCCAGTACTTC

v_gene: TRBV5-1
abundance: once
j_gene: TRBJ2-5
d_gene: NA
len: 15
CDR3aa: CASSSLPGWQETQYF
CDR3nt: TGCGCCAGCAGCTCTCTCCCGGGGTGGCAAGAGACCCAGTACTTC

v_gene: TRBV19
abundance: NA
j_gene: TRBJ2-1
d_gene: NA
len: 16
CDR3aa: CASSAGARVGYNEQFF
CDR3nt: TGTGCCAGTAGTGCGGGCGCGAGGGTAGGTTACAATGAGCAGTTCTTC

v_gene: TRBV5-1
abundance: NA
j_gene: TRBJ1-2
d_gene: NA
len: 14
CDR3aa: CASSPDRVVYGYTF
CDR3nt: TGCGCCAGCAGCCCGGACAGAGTGGTCTATGGCTACACCTTC

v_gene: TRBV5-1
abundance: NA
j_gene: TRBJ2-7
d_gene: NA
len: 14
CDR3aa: CASSLGESPYEQYF
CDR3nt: TGCGCCAGCAGCCTGGGGGAGTCTCCCTACGAGCAGTACTTC

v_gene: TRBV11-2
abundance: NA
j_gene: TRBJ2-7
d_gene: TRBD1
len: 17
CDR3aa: CASSIYAVGDRTYEQYF
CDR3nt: TGTGCCAGCAGCATCTATGCGGTGGGGGACAGGACCTACGAGCAGTACTTC

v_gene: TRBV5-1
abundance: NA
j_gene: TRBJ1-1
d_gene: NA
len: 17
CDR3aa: CASSLEWGPAMNTEAFF
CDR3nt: TGCGCCAGCAGCTTGGAGTGGGGGCCCGCTATGAACACTGAAGCTTTCTTT

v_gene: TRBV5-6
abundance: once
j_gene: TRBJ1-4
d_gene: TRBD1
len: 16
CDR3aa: CASSFYRGQTNEKLFF
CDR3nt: TGTGCCAGCAGCTTTTACAGGGGGCAGACTAATGAAAAACTGTTTTTT

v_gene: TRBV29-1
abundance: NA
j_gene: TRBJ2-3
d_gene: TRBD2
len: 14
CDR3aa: CSVEARLATDTQYF
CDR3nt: TGCAGCGTTGAAGCACGACTAGCAACAGATACGCAGTATTTT

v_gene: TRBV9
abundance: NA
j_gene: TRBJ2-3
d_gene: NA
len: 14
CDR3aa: CASSAGPSTDTQYF
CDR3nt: TGTGCCAGCAGCGCAGGGCCTTCCACAGATACGCAGTATTTT

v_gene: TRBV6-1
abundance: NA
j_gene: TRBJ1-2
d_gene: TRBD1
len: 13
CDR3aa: CASGPGGAGGYTF
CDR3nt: TGTGCCAGTGGTCCAGGGGGCGCGGGTGGCTACACCTTC

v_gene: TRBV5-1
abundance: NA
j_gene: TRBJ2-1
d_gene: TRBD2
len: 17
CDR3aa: CASSFSSGPTVYNEQFF
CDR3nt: TGCGCCAGCAGCTTCTCTAGCGGACCTACTGTGTACAATGAGCAGTTCTTC

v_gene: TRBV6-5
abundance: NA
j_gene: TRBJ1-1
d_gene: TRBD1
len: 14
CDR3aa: CASHQGQGGTEAFF
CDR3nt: TGTGCCAGCCACCAAGGACAGGGAGGCACTGAAGCTTTCTTT

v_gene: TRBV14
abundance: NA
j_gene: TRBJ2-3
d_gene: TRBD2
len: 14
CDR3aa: CASSLGLDTDTQYF
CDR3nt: TGTGCCAGCAGCCTGGGACTAGACACAGATACGCAGTATTTT

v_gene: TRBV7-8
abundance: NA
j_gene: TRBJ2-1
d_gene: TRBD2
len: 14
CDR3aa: CASSLVSGRSEQFF
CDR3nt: TGTGCCAGCAGCTTAGTTAGCGGGAGGTCCGAGCAGTTCTTC

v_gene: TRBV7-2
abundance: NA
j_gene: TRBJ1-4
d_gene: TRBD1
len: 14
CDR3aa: CASSLGGGDEKLFF
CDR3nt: TGTGCCAGCAGCTTAGGAGGGGGCGACGAAAAACTGTTTTTT

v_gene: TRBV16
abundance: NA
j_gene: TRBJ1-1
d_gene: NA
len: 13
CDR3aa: CASSLPGNTEAFF
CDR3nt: TGTGCCAGCAGCCTCCCGGGGAACACTGAAGCTTTCTTT

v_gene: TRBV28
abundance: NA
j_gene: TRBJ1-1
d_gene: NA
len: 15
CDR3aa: CASSLRSQHNTEAFF
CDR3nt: TGTGCCAGCAGTTTAAGATCTCAACATAACACTGAAGCTTTCTTT

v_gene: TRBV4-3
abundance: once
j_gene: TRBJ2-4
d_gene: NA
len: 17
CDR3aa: CASSQPRQVGAKNIQYF
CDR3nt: TGCGCCAGCAGCCAACCCAGACAGGTTGGAGCCAAAAACATTCAGTACTTC

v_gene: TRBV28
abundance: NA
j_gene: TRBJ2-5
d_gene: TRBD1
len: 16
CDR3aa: CASSLPGTGGNLVQYF
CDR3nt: TGTGCCAGCAGTTTACCCGGGACAGGGGGCAACCTAGTCCAGTACTTC

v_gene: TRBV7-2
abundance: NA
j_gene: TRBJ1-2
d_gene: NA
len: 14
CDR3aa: CASSLGPVNYGYTF
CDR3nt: TGTGCCAGCAGCTTAGGTCCAGTGAACTATGGCTACACCTTC

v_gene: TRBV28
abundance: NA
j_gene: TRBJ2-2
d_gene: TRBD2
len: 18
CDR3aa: CASNSPPSSGSNTGELFF
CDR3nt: TGTGCCAGCAACTCTCCCCCCTCTAGCGGGAGTAACACCGGGGAGCTGTTTTTT

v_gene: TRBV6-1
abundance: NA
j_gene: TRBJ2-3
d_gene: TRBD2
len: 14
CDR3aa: CASRTSGSPDTQYF
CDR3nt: TGTGCCAGCAGGACTAGCGGGAGCCCAGATACGCAGTATTTT

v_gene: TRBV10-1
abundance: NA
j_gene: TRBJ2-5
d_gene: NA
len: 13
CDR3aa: CASSNTVEETQYF
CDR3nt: TGCGCCAGCAGTAACACAGTCGAAGAGACCCAGTACTTC

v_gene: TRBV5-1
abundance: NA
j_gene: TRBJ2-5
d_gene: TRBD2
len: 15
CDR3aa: CASSLELASSETQYF
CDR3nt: TGCGCCAGCAGCTTGGAACTAGCGTCGTCAGAGACCCAGTACTTC

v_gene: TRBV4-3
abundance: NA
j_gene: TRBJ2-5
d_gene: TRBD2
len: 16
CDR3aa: CASSQALAGLQEAQYF
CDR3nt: TGCGCCAGCAGCCAAGCCCTAGCGGGTTTACAAGAGGCCCAGTACTTC

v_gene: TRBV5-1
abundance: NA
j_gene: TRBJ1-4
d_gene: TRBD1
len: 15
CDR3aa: CASSFSGGADEKLFF
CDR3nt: TGCGCCAGCAGCTTTTCAGGGGGCGCCGATGAAAAACTGTTTTTT

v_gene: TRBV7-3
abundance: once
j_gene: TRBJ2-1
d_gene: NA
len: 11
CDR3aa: CASSLGGEQFF
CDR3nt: TGTGCCAGCAGCTTAGGAGGTGAGCAGTTCTTC